Below, 14 T cell receptor beta chains from the same sample are listed, as sequenced in a study of OX40 agonist ivuxolimab in advanced cancers. Profiled with immunoSEQ multiplex PCR; TCRdb holds only in-frame clones, not every one. The data hold tens of thousands of clones, with approximately 86% observed a single time. The specimen was CD4+ or CD8+ T cells sorted from blood, collected in a trial of the OX40 agonist ivuxolimab. The receptors here all came from an adult with an advanced solid tumor such as melanoma, head and neck, liver or kidney cancer.

Here the CDR3 DNA reads TGTGCCAGTACGAGGGGGCTCTCAACTAATGAAAAACTGTTTTTT. Translating it yields CASTRGLSTNEKLFF. The genes are TRBV19 and TRBJ1-4, with TRBD1 matching 7 bases. The length of the CDR3 is 15 residues. Looked up from germline, CDR1 is LNHDA and CDR2 is SQIVND (reference sequence). Germline trimming cut 7 bases from V and 0 bases from J; bases unmatched to any gene: 5.

The chain carries TRBV18 and TRBJ1-1; D is undetermined. V was pared by 5 bases and J by 0 bases, with 13 bases between. This CDR3 has 15 amino acids. Looked up from germline, CDR1 is KGHSH and CDR2 is LQKENI. CDR3 sequence reads: CASSASGSMNTEAFF. The CDR3 DNA reads TGTGCCAGCTCAGCGTCCGGGTCCATGAACACTGAAGCTTTCTTT.

The rearrangement joins TRBV14 to TRBJ1-2, with D perhaps matching TRBD1 (5 bases). The germline CDR1 and CDR2 sequences are SGHDN and FVKESK. Trimming removed 1 base from V and 5 bases from J, with 8 bases in between. The CDR3 contains 13 residues. CDR3 in amino acids: CASSQAGGYGYTF. The CDR3 DNA sequence: TGTGCCAGCAGCCAAGCTGGGGGGTATGGCTACACCTTC.

This chain joins TRBV7-2 and TRBJ2-2; 8 bases align to TRBD1. The CDR3 is made up of 13 amino acids. J lost 6 bases, V lost 10 bases, and 7 bases had no gene match. Germline V gene lookup returns CDR1 SGHTA and CDR2 FQGNSA. CDR3 nucleotide sequence: TGTGCCACCGGACAGGGAAGGGCCGGGGAGCTGTTTTTT. This sequence encodes CATGQGRAGELFF.

The chain recombines TRBV6-5 with TRBJ1-2, with 7 bases lining up with TRBD1. Germline values: CDR1 MNHEY, CDR2 SVGAGI. V was clipped by 7 bases and J by 8 bases; unmatched bases: 13. The CDR3 runs to 14 residues. The CDR3 DNA is TGTGCCAGCACCAAAGGGCAGGGGGTTCGGGGCTACACCTTC. Translation gives CASTKGQGVRGYTF.

This chain joins TRBV7-8 and TRBJ2-7; no definite D call. Germline V gives CDR1 SGHVS, CDR2 FQNEAQ. The V end lost 1 base, the J end lost 3 bases, and 10 bases lay between the germline ends. The CDR3 is 14 amino acids. CDR3 nucleotide sequence: TGTGCCAGCAGCTTAGAAGGGATCGACTACGAGCAGTACTTC. It yields the protein CASSLEGIDYEQYF.

The chain couples TRBV29-1 to TRBJ1-2; D is ambiguous. Germline CDR1 and CDR2: SQVTM and ANQGSEA. CDR3 length: 11 residues. Deletions cut 2 bases from V and 6 bases from J, with 7 bases between. CDR3 nucleotide sequence: TGCAGCGTTGAATCCGGTGATGGCTACACCTTC. This codes for CSVESGDGYTF.

The genes are TRBV19 and TRBJ2-4; TRBD2 agrees at 16 bases. With V trimmed by 2 bases and J by 5 bases, 9 bases remained unmatched. This CDR3 has 19 residues. Germline loops: CDR1 LNHDA, CDR2 SQIVND (reference sequence). The CDR3 loop reads CASSIRGLAGGPPQNIQYF. The CDR3 DNA sequence: TGTGCCAGTAGTATAAGGGGACTAGCGGGAGGGCCTCCTCAAAACATTCAGTACTTC.

The chain has TRBV7-9 and TRBJ1-2; D unresolved. Germline lookup yields CDR1 SEHNR and CDR2 FQNEAQ (reference sequence). Trimming pared 5 bases from V and 7 bases from J, leaving 14 bases between. The CDR3 has 13 residues. The CDR3: CASSPSVVVGYTF. CDR3 coding DNA: TGTGCCAGCAGCCCCTCTGTTGTGGTTGGCTACACCTTC.

V and J are TRBV2 and TRBJ1-2; D is unresolved. The germline CDR1 and CDR2 sequences are SNHLY and FYNNEI. The CDR3 has 14 residues. Trimming shortened V by 4 bases and J by 1 base, and 10 bases separated the two germline ends. In DNA, the CDR3 is TGTGCCAGCAGTGTCGAAGGGTTTAACTATGGCTACACCTTC. Translated: CASSVEGFNYGYTF. Drawing the rest from reference TRBV2 and TRBJ1-2, the complete variable domain is EPEVTQTPSHQVTQMGQEVILRCVPISNHLYFYWYRQILGQKVEFLVSFYNNEISEKSEIFDDQFSVERPDGSNFTLKIRSTKLEDSAMYFCASSVEGFNYGYTFGSGTRLTVV.

The gene calls are TRBV15 and TRBJ1-1, with 7 bases that match TRBD1. Unmatched junction bases numbered 14, after V lost 5 bases and J lost 8 bases. CDR3 length: 15 residues. Germline V gives CDR1 LNHNV, CDR2 YYDKDF (reference sequence). The CDR3 loop is CATSSRGGSGQEAFF. CDR3 bases: TGTGCCACCAGCTCGCGAGGCGGATCGGGACAGGAAGCTTTCTTT. Full variable domain (rest looked up from reference TRBV15 and TRBJ1-1): DAMVIQNPRYQVTQFGKPVTLSCSQTLNHNVMYWYQQKSSQAPKLLFHYYDKDFNNEADTPDNFQSRRPNTSFCFLDIRSPGLGDTAMYLCATSSRGGSGQEAFFGQGTRLTVV.

This clone was picked up one time. The chain combines TRBV11-2 with TRBJ1-3; 8 nucleotides align to TRBD1. Trimming cost V 5 bases and J 0 bases; bases outside gene matches: 3. In germline, CDR1 is SGHAT, CDR2 FQNNGV. The CDR3 contains 15 residues. CDR3 nucleotide sequence: TGTGCCAGCAGCCCGGGGACAGGCTCTGGAAACACCATATATTTT. Its translation: CASSPGTGSGNTIYF.

The CDR3, as DNA: TGCGCCAGCAGCCAAGAGGAACGTGGGGAAGGAAAGAACACTGAAGCTTTCTTT. As protein: CASSQEERGEGKNTEAFF. The rearrangement links TRBV4-1 to TRBJ1-1, with unresolved D. Per germline, CDR1 MGHRA and CDR2 YSYEKL. The CDR3 spans 18 residues. V dropped 0 bases and J dropped 1 base, with 18 bases sitting between them.

In this sample, this clone turned up once. V is TRBV7-9 and J is TRBJ2-6; no definite D call. V was clipped by 4 bases and J by 0 bases, with 7 bases between them. The V gene's germline CDR1 is SEHNR and CDR2 FQNEAQ (reference sequence). The CDR3 covers 15 residues. The chain's CDR3 is CASSSSHSGANVLTF. The CDR3 DNA sequence: TGTGCCAGCAGCTCCTCCCACTCTGGGGCCAACGTCCTGACTTTC.